This T cell receptor (beta chain) emerged from a study of PD-1 blockade in mismatch repair-deficient tumors. For the study at large: Enrolled about 2012-2016, patients had progressing, pretreated mismatch repair-deficient cancers of 11 to 13 types. The study, taken as a whole, reports: Tumor-resident clones, often absent from pretreatment blood, expanded after pembrolizumab and then contracted.

V was clipped by 5 bases and J by 6 bases, with 16 bases between them. Germline V CDR1 and CDR2: SEHNR, FQNEAQ (reference sequence). The CDR3 covers 14 residues. TCRdb's table, derived via immunoSEQ multiplex PCR, lists solely in-frame clones and lacks some. The sample has under 20,000 clones; around 82% are singletons. PCR or immunohistochemistry showed mismatch repair deficiency in every enrolled patient. TCRs were sequenced from a few patients responding to pembrolizumab. Turning to this clone: The antigen is unknown.

This chain uses TRBV7-9 with TRBJ1-1; a possible D gene is TRBD1 (5 bases). The specimen comprised PBMCs, sampled 4 weeks after starting pembrolizumab. This TCR derives from an adult with mismatch repair-deficient cancer. The CDR3 here is CASSALGGSAEAFF. DNA for the CDR3: TGTGCCAGCAGCGCGTTGGGGGGATCGGCTGAAGCTTTCTTT. The variable domain in full, completed from reference TRBV7-9 and TRBJ1-1, reads DTGVSQNPRHKITKRGQNVTFRCDPISEHNRLYWYRQTLGQGPEFLTYFQNEAQLEKSRLLSDRFSAERPKGSFSTLEIQRTEQGDSAMYLCASSALGGSAEAFFGQGTRLTVV.